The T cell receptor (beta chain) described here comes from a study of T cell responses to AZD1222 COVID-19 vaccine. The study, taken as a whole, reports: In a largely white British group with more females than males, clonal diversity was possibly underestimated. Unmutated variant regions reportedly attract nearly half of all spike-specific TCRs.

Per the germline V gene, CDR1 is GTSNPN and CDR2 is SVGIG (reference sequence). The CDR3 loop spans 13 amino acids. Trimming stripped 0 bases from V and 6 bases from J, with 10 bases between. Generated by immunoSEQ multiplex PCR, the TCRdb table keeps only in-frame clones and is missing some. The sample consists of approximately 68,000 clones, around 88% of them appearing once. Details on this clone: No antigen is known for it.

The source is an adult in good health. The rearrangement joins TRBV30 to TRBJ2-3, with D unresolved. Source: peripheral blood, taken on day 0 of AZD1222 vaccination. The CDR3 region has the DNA TGTGCCTGGAGTGTGTGGTCGGAGGATACGCAGTATTTT. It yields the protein CAWSVWSEDTQYF.